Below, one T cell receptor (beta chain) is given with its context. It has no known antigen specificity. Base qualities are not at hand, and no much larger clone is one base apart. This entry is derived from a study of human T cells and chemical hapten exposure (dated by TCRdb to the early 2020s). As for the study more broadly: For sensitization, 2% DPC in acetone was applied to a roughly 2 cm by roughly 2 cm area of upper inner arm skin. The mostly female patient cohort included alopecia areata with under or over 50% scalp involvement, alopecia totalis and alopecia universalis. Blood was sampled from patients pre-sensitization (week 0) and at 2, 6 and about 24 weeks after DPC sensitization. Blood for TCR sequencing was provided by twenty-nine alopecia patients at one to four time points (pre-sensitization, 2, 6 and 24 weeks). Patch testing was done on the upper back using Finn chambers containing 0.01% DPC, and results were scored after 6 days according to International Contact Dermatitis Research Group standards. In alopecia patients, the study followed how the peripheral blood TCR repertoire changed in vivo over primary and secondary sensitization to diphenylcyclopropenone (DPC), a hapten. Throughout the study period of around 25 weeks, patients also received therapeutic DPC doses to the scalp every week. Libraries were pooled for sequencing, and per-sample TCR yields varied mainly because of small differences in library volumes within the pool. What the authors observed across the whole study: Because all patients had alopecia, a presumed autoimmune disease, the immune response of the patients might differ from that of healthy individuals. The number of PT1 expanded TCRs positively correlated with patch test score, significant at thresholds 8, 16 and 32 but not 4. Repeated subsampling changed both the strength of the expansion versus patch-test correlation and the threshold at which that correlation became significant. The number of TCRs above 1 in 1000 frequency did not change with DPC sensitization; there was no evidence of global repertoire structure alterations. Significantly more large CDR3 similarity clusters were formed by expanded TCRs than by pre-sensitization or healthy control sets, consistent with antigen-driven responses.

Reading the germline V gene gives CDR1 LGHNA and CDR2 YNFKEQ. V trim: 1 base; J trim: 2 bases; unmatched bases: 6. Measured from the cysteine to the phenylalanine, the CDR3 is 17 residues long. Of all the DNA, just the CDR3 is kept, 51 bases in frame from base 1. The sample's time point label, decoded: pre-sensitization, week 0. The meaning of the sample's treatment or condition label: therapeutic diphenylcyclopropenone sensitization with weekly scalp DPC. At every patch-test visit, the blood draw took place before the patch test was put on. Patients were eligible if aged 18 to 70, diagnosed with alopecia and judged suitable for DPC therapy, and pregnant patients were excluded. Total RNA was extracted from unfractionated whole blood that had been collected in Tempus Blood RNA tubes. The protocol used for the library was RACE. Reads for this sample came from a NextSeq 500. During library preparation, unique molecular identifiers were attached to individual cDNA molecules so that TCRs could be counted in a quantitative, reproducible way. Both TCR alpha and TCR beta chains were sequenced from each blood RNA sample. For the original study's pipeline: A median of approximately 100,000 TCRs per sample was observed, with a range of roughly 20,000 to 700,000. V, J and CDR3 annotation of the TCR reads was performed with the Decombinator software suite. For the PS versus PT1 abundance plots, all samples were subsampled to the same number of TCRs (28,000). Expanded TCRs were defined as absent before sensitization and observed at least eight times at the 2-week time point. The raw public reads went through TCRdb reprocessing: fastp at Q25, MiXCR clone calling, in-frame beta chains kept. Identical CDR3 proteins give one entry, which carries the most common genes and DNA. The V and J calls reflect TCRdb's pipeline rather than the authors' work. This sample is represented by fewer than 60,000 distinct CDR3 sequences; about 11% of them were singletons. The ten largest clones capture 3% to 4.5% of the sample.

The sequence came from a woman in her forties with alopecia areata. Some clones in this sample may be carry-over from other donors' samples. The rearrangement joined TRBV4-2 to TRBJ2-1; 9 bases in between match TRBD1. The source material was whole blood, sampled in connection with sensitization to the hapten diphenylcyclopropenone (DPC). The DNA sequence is TGTGCCAGCAGCCAAGGCGCGACAGGGGGGCCCTACAATGAGCAGTTCTTC. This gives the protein CASSQGATGGPYNEQFF.